The 21 T cell receptor beta chains below were found in one sample sequenced in a study of breast tumors, draining lymph nodes, adjacent tissues. In TCRdb, the multiplex PCR reads were re-called with MiXCR into one record per CDR3 protein. The sample has approximately 63,000 distinct CDR3 sequences; approximately 54% are singletons. Sequenced sample: breast tumor tissue. The receptor source for this set is a female donor with breast cancer. Some clones in this sample may be carry-over from other donors' samples.

The chain couples TRBV20-1 to TRBJ2-5, with 9 bases identical to TRBD1. Looked up from germline, CDR1 is DFQATT and CDR2 is SNEGSKA (reference sequence). Trimming cost V 6 bases and J 4 bases; bases outside gene matches: 6. The CDR3 runs to 13 residues. CDR3 residues: CSATHRGLETQYF. CDR3 in DNA: TGCAGTGCCACACACAGGGGGCTAGAGACCCAGTACTTC.

The chain has TRBV20-1 and TRBJ1-4; tentatively, D is TRBD1 (5 bases). This CDR3 has 13 residues. Trimming removed 6 bases from V and 8 bases from J, with 16 bases in between. Germline CDR1 is DFQATT and CDR2 is SNEGSKA (reference sequence). CDR3 protein: CSALSGGTEKLFF. CDR3 sequence (DNA): TGCAGTGCCCTTAGCGGGGGGACGGAAAAACTGTTTTTT.

This clonotype was seen many times. This chain links TRBV3-1 with TRBJ1-4, with a possible D match to TRBD1 (6 bases). V was clipped by 0 bases and J by 8 bases, with 16 bases between them. This CDR3 region has 16 residues. Germline-derived CDR1 and CDR2 are LGHDT and YNNKEL (reference sequence). CDR3 bases: TGTGCCAGCAGCCAAGAGTGGGACAACTGGGAAGAAAAACTGTTTTTT. Its protein is CASSQEWDNWEEKLFF.

Here the CDR3 DNA reads TGTGCCAGCAGCTTGCAGGGCACCGGGACTGATAACAATGAGCAGTTCTTC. Protein product: CASSLQGTGTDNNEQFF. The rearrangement uses TRBV7-3 and TRBJ2-1; maybe TRBD2 (6 bases). Germline V CDR1 and CDR2: SGHTA, FQGTGA. Trimming pared 3 bases from V and 5 bases from J, leaving 20 bases between. This CDR3 is 17 amino acids long.

The rearrangement uses TRBV18 and TRBJ1-5; D is uncertain. This CDR3 has 13 amino acids. Deletions cut 4 bases from V and 5 bases from J, with 9 bases between. The germline gives CDR1 KGHSH, CDR2 LQKENI. The CDR3 coding sequence is TGTGCCAGCTCACAACAGAAGGATCAGCCCCAGCATTTT. It yields the protein CASSQQKDQPQHF.

In its sample, this clonotype was seen many times. The rearrangement uses TRBV7-9 and TRBJ2-2; 9 bases match TRBD1. Trimming removed 2 bases from V and 6 bases from J; junction bases left unmatched: 10. This CDR3 spans 17 amino acids. From germline, CDR1 is SEHNR and CDR2 FQNEAQ (reference sequence). CDR3: CASSLRETGGVSGELFF. CDR3 nucleotides: TGTGCCAGCAGCTTAAGGGAGACAGGGGGTGTCTCCGGGGAGCTGTTTTTT. The variable domain in full, completed from reference TRBV7-9 and TRBJ2-2, reads DTGVSQNPRHKITKRGQNVTFRCDPISEHNRLYWYRQTLGQGPEFLTYFQNEAQLEKSRLLSDRFSAERPKGSFSTLEIQRTEQGDSAMYLCASSLRETGGVSGELFFGEGSRLTVL.

The chain is built from TRBV11-2 and TRBJ1-2; tentative D call: TRBD1 (5 bases). This CDR3 region has 14 residues. Germline-derived CDR1 and CDR2 are SGHAT and FQNNGV. V dropped 6 bases and J dropped 7 bases, with 18 bases sitting between them. The CDR3, as DNA: TGTGCCAGCAGAATGGCAGGGAGCCCCCTTGGCTACACCTTC. Translation gives CASRMAGSPLGYTF.

The V call is TRBV6-1, the J call TRBJ1-2; D is unresolved. Germline CDR1 is MNHNS and CDR2 is SASEGT. The V and J ends lost 4 bases and 4 bases respectively, with 16 bases between them. The CDR3 is 15 residues long. The CDR3 protein is CASSGGLRVVYGYTF. CDR3 DNA: TGTGCCAGCAGTGGTGGACTTAGAGTCGTCTATGGCTACACCTTC.

This clonotype was counted once. The conserved phenylalanine or tryptophan normally closing the CDR3 is absent here, so this likely arose from a read error. The V and J genes are TRBV6-5 and TRBJ1-6; 7 bases match TRBD1. Trimming took 2 bases from V and 5 from J; bases not matched to a gene: 3. The CDR3 runs to 15 residues. The germline gives CDR1 MNHEY, CDR2 SVGAGI. CDR3 in amino acids: CASSYNGQDNSPLHL. The CDR3 DNA reads TGTGCCAGCAGTTACAATGGACAGGATAATTCACCCCTCCACCTT.

The J gene is TRBJ2-5, the V gene TRBV6-1; D might be TRBD2 (6 bases). V lost 3 bases, J lost 9 bases, and 26 bases lay in between. The V gene's germline CDR1 is MNHNS and CDR2 SASEGT. The CDR3 runs 17 residues. Here the CDR3 reads CASSDGGTGLSNQPQYF. CDR3 bases: TGTGCCAGCAGTGACGGAGGGACGGGACTTAGCAATCAGCCCCAGTACTTC.

The chain recombines TRBV15 with TRBJ1-2; a weak D match, TRBD1 (6 bases). The germline CDR1 and CDR2 sequences are LNHNV and YYDKDF (reference sequence). The CDR3 has 17 residues. Between the trimmed V and J ends, which lost 3 bases and 4 bases, there was a span of 21 bases. The CDR3 loop is CATSSLALAGASYGYTF. CDR3 bases: TGTGCCACCAGCAGCTTGGCCCTCGCAGGGGCGAGCTATGGCTACACCTTC. Together with reference TRBV15 and TRBJ1-2, the CDR3 gives the full variable domain: DAMVIQNPRYQVTQFGKPVTLSCSQTLNHNVMYWYQQKSSQAPKLLFHYYDKDFNNEADTPDNFQSRRPNTSFCFLDIRSPGLGDTAMYLCATSSLALAGASYGYTFGSGTRLTVV.

The rearrangement uses TRBV24-1 and TRBJ2-5; either TRBD1 or TRBD2 may fit D (5 bases each). CDR3 size: 16 residues. The V and J ends lost 9 bases and 2 bases respectively, with 21 bases between them. Per the germline V gene, CDR1 is KGHDR and CDR2 is SFDVKD. DNA for the CDR3: TGTGCCACCTCCTCCATCAGGGAAACGGGGCAAGAGACCCAGTACTTC. This gives the protein CATSSIRETGQETQYF.

The sample holds a few counts of this clonotype. The CDR3 nucleotides read TGTGCCAGCAGTTCCCCCCGGGACACAAAAGAAGCTTTCTTT. As protein: CASSSPRDTKEAFF. The rearrangement links TRBV28 to TRBJ1-1, with D perhaps matching TRBD1 (6 bases). V was clipped by 4 bases and J by 8 bases, with 17 bases between them. Per germline, CDR1 MDHEN and CDR2 SYDVKM. The CDR3 length is 14 residues. Filled out from reference TRBV28 and TRBJ1-1, the complete variable domain reads DVKVTQSSRYLVKRTGEKVFLECVQDMDHENMFWYRQDPGLGLRLIYFSYDVKMKEKGDIPEGYSVSREKKERFSLILESASTNQTSMYLCASSSPRDTKEAFFGQGTRLTVV.

CDR3: CASSAGSGNTIYF. The CDR3 DNA is TGTGCCAGTAGTGCGGGGAGTGGAAACACCATATATTTT. This rearrangement joins TRBV19 to TRBJ1-3, with D uncertain. The CDR3 totals 13 residues. From germline, CDR1 is LNHDA and CDR2 SQIVND (reference sequence). Trimming pared 5 bases from V and 3 bases from J, leaving 8 bases between.

This clonotype was seen once. The V and J genes are TRBV4-1 and TRBJ1-2; D gene ambiguous. The germline gives CDR1 MGHRA, CDR2 YSYEKL. The CDR3 is 12 amino acids. Between the trimmed V and J ends, which lost 2 bases and 8 bases, there was a span of 9 bases. The CDR3 DNA reads as TGCGCCAGCAGCCAAAGTATAGGCGGCTACACCTTC. Protein: CASSQSIGGYTF.

The sample holds many counts of this clonotype. J is TRBJ1-2 and V is TRBV20-1; D perhaps matches TRBD1 (6 bases). Germline values: CDR1 DFQATT, CDR2 SNEGSKA (reference sequence). The CDR3 covers 14 residues. V was pared by 3 bases and J by 7 bases, with 18 bases between. The DNA for the CDR3 is TGCAGTGCTAGGGGGGACACCACGGCGGGTGGCTACACCTTC. It encodes CSARGDTTAGGYTF.

Sample share makes this clonotype medium-sized. The chain employs TRBV20-1 and TRBJ2-7; 11 bases line up with TRBD2. CDR3 length equals 14 residues. The V gene's germline CDR1 is DFQATT and CDR2 SNEGSKA (reference sequence). The J segment lost 4 bases and the V segment lost 3 bases, leaving 5 bases of the junction unmatched. The CDR3, as DNA: TGCAGTGCTAGGAAGGGACTAGCGGCATACGAGCAGTACTTC. Protein sequence: CSARKGLAAYEQYF.

This clonotype was seen ten or more times. The chain links TRBV20-1 to TRBJ2-7; 7 bases are a match to TRBD1. After removal of 0 bases from V and 3 bases from J, the junction contained 8 bases not matched to a gene. Germline assignment: CDR1 DFQATT and CDR2 SNEGSKA (reference sequence). The CDR3 has 15 amino acids. In DNA form, the CDR3 reads TGCAGTGCTAGAGATTGGAAACAGGGGCGCTACGAGCAGTACTTC. The encoded protein is CSARDWKQGRYEQYF.

The chain combines TRBV7-3 with TRBJ2-3, with 14 bases matching TRBD2. Per the germline V gene, CDR1 is SGHTA and CDR2 is FQGTGA. This CDR3 is built from 17 residues. Germline trimming cut 5 bases from V and 6 bases from J; bases unmatched to any gene: 10. CDR3 residues: CASSPLGLAGAADTQYF. DNA for the CDR3: TGTGCCAGCAGCCCACTGGGACTAGCGGGAGCGGCTGATACGCAGTATTTT.

As regards this clonotype: A read error is possible here, since a much larger clone lies one base away. The V and J genes are TRBV27 and TRBJ2-1; 11 bases are shared with TRBD2. The DNA matches TRBJ2-7 better at its end, which makes the J call doubtful. CDR3 length equals 14 residues. Germline CDR1 is MNHEY and CDR2 is SMNVEV (reference sequence). The CDR3 is CASSSSSGRNEQYF. As DNA, the CDR3 is TGTGCCAGCAGTTCATCTAGCGGGAGGAATGAGCAGTACTTC.

This sequence joins TRBV6-1 and TRBJ1-1, with D possibly being TRBD1 (5 bases). Trimming removed 6 bases at V and 4 bases at J, with 9 bases between. This CDR3 region has 12 residues. Germline loops: CDR1 MNHNS, CDR2 SASEGT. CDR3 sequence reads: CASRLGVTEAFF. The DNA for the CDR3 is TGTGCCAGCAGGCTGGGGGTCACTGAAGCTTTCTTT.